These 7 T cell receptor beta chains were sequenced from one sample in a study of vaccination and CD4 T cells after COVID-19. With the Oncomine TCR Beta short-read assay, DNA from cultured CD4+ T cells was sequenced. TCRdb passed the PCR reads through MiXCR, listing each CDR3 protein once. The sample shows 15,000 to 20,000 distinct CDR3 sequences, 55% of them seen only once. Sample treatment: approximately nine-day PBMC culture with coronavirus spike peptide pools or control peptides (ViraFEST assay). For these receptors, no antigen is known. The sequenced sample was CD4+ T cells from blood, cultured in vitro. These receptors all come from a human donor who had recovered from COVID-19.

The chain couples TRBV10-3 to TRBJ1-1; D is unclear. The CDR3 runs 11 residues. The V gene lost 7 bases and the J gene lost 8 bases, with 11 bases spanning the gap. From germline, CDR1 is ENHRY and CDR2 SYGVKD. The CDR3 DNA follows: TGTGCCATCAAGGAGAGCAGAGAAGCTTTCTTT. This translates into CAIKESREAFF.

This clonotype was picked up a small number of times. J is TRBJ1-5 and V is TRBV20-1; weak D call: TRBD1 (6 bases). The CDR3 length is 17 residues. The V gene's germline CDR1 is DFQATT and CDR2 SNEGSKA (reference sequence). Between the trimmed V and J ends, which lost 2 bases and 0 bases, there was a span of 17 bases. CDR3 loop: CSARISGRGYSNQPQHF. As DNA, the CDR3 is TGCAGTGCTAGAATAAGTGGCAGGGGCTATAGCAATCAGCCCCAGCATTTT.

The V and J genes are TRBV6-1 and TRBJ1-5; possible D gene TRBD1, 5 bases. The CDR3 spans 15 residues. CDR1 MNHNS and CDR2 SASEGT come from the germline V gene. Trimming left V 6 bases short and J 1 base short, with 13 bases between. DNA of the CDR3: TGTGCCAGCAGACTCTTGGCAGGGAGCAATCAGCCCCAGCATTTT. It is translated as CASRLLAGSNQPQHF.

J is TRBJ1-1 and V is TRBV7-2; D gene unclear. Trimming stripped 3 bases from V and 2 bases from J, with 13 bases between. Germline V gives CDR1 SGHTA, CDR2 FQGNSA. The CDR3 sequence is 15 residues long. CDR3 in DNA: TGTGCCAGCAGCTTTCGGGCCAGTACTAACACTGAAGCTTTCTTT. Encoded protein: CASSFRASTNTEAFF.

The chain has TRBV2 and TRBJ2-2, with a weak D call TRBD1 (6 bases). Trimming removed 6 bases from V and 3 bases from J, with 14 bases in between. The germline V gene encodes CDR1 SNHLY and CDR2 FYNNEI. The CDR3 has 15 residues. CDR3 sequence reads: CASRVRTAHTGELFF. The CDR3 DNA is TGTGCCAGCAGAGTAAGGACAGCACACACCGGGGAGCTGTTTTTT.

The J gene is TRBJ2-3, the V gene TRBV2, with 10 bases identical to TRBD2. V was pared by 7 bases and J by 2 bases, with 6 bases of the junction left unmatched. The CDR3 totals 15 residues. The V gene's germline CDR1 is SNHLY and CDR2 FYNNEI. CDR3 nucleotide sequence: TGTGCCAGCATGAGGACTAGCGGATACACAGATACGCAGTATTTT. It encodes CASMRTSGYTDTQYF.

This clonotype was detected once. The rearrangement uses TRBV7-9 and TRBJ2-5, with D hard to call. V lost 2 bases and J 4 bases, leaving 11 bases between the germline ends. This CDR3 region has 14 residues. Germline loops: CDR1 SEHNR, CDR2 FQNEAQ (reference sequence). DNA of the CDR3: TGTGCCAGCAGCTTAAACCAGGCCCCAGAGACCCAGTACTTC. Protein: CASSLNQAPETQYF.